This TCR beta chain was identified during a study of cytomegalovirus exposure and HLA in healthy donors. Study-level background: An early data release held 79 million or so unique TCRs from HLA-typed donors. Overall study results and limits: Most observed TCR sequences were rare, whereas some public TCRs were detected in many donors. The investigators catalogued 164 TCR beta chains as cytomegalovirus-associated.

CDR3 length: 14 residues. Per germline, CDR1 LNHDA and CDR2 SQIVND (reference sequence). V dropped 5 bases and J dropped 12; count of bases not matched to a gene: 13. About this clone: Its antigen remains unidentified.

In the PCR, 60 Vbeta and 13 Jbeta primers were used. Profiling relied on immunoSEQ multiplex PCR, and the TCRdb table lists in-frame clones only, not all of them. In all, the sample yields under 250,000 clones. The chain links TRBV19 to TRBJ2-1; TRBD2 matches at 7 bases. Sequencing was done on a sample of PBMCs. The receptor was isolated from a girl aged 2-10 years in good health and CMV-seropositive. The CDR3 is CASSSLADKEGQFF. As DNA, the CDR3 is TGTGCCAGTAGTTCGCTAGCGGATAAAGAGGGGCAGTTCTTC.